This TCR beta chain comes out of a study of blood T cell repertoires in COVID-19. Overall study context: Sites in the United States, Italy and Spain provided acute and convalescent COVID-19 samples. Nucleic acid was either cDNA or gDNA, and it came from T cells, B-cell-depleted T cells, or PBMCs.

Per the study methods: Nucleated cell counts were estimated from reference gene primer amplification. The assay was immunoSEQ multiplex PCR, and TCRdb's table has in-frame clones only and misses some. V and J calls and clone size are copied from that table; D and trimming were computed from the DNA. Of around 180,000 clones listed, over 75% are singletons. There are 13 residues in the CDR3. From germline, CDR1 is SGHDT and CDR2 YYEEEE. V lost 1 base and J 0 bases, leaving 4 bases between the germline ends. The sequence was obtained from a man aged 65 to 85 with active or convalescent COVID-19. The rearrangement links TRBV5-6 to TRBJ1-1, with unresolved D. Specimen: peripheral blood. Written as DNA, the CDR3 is TGTGCCAGCAGCTTGTATGTGAACACTGAAGCTTTCTTT. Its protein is CASSLYVNTEAFF.